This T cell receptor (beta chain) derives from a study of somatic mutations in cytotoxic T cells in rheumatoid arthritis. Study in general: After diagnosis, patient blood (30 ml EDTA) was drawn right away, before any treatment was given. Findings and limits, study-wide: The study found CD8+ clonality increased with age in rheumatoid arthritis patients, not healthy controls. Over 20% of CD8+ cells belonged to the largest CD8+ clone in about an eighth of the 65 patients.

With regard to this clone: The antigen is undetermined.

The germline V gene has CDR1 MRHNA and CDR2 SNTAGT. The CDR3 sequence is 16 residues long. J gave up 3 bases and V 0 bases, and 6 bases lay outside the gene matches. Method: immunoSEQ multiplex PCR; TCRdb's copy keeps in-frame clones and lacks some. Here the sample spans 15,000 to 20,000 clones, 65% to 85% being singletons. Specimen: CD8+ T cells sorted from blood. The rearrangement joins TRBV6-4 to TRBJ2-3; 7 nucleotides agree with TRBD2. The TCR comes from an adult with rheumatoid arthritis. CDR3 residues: CASSDSGAGETDTQYF. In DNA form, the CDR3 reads TGTGCCAGCAGTGACTCAGGGGCGGGGGAAACAGATACGCAGTATTTT.